Following are 8 T cell receptor beta chains from one sample sequenced in a study of T-cell memory formation after mild COVID-19. TCRdb reanalysed the 5' RACE reads using MiXCR and keeps one entry per CDR3 protein. This table has hundreds of thousands of distinct CDR3 sequences, roughly 21% appearing once. The sample consisted of PBMCs or a T cell subset sorted from them (not recorded which). Receptor source: an adult woman who had mild COVID-19 (a few samples of this study predate the infection). Cell type and time point are not known.

As DNA, the CDR3 is TGTGCCAGCAGCCAAGCAAACGGCCCGCCGTATTTT. Translated, it gives CASSQANGPPYF. V and J are TRBV14 and TRBJ2-3, with D unresolved. The CDR3 has 12 residues. V was clipped by 1 base and J by 14 bases, with 13 bases between them. Germline CDR1 SGHDN, CDR2 FVKESK.

This clonotype was counted a few times. The rearrangement uses TRBV7-9 and TRBJ1-1, with D unresolved. The CDR3 is 13 residues long. The germline V gene encodes CDR1 SEHNR and CDR2 FQNEAQ (reference sequence). The V gene lost 5 bases and the J gene lost 1 base, with 8 bases spanning the gap. The CDR3 loop reads CASSEQSNTEAFF. As DNA, the CDR3 is TGTGCCAGCAGCGAACAGTCGAACACTGAAGCTTTCTTT.

This rearrangement joins TRBV18 to TRBJ1-1, with TRBD1 identical over 8 bases. The CDR3 contains 14 residues. The germline gives CDR1 KGHSH, CDR2 LQKENI. Losses at the gene ends were 4 bases for V and 7 bases for J; bases not matched to a gene: 8. DNA of the CDR3: TGTGCCAGCTCACTGGGCAGACAGGGGATTGAAGCTTTCTTT. Its protein product is CASSLGRQGIEAFF.

The CDR3 nucleotides are TGTGCCAGCAGCCCGGAGGGTGAGACTGAAGCTTTCTTT. Translation gives CASSPEGETEAFF. The rearrangement joins TRBV5-6 to TRBJ1-1; D is ambiguous. Germline CDR1 is SGHDT and CDR2 is YYEEEE. V lost 4 bases, J lost 5 bases, and 12 bases lay in between. The CDR3 is made up of 13 amino acids.

This clonotype was detected only a few times. This chain uses TRBV12-3 or TRBV12-4 with TRBJ1-2; D is uncertain. The V end was cut by 6 bases, the J end by 4 bases, with 15 bases between. There are 14 residues in the CDR3. The CDR3 reads CASSLSGRSYGYTF. CDR3 nucleotide sequence: TGTGCCAGCAGCTTGTCAGGACGGTCCTATGGCTACACCTTC.

This clonotype occurred a few times. CDR3 region: CASTPGTGLYEQYF. The CDR3 region has the DNA TGTGCCAGCACCCCCGGGACAGGGCTGTACGAGCAGTACTTC. This chain connects TRBV5-6 to TRBJ2-7; 9 nucleotides align to TRBD1. The V gene's germline CDR1 is SGHDT and CDR2 YYEEEE. V lost 6 bases and J lost 4; bases outside the gene matches: 8. This CDR3 has 14 amino acids.

There are a few counts of this clonotype. The CDR3 is CATRWGSEQYF. CDR3 DNA: TGTGCCACAAGGTGGGGGTCCGAGCAGTACTTC. The chain employs TRBV2 and TRBJ2-7; either TRBD1 or TRBD2 may supply D (5 bases each). V was clipped by 10 bases and J by 6 bases, with 13 bases between them. Per germline, CDR1 SNHLY and CDR2 FYNNEI. This CDR3 has 11 amino acids.

This chain connects TRBV4-2 to TRBJ2-5; 8 positions agree with TRBD1. Germline-derived CDR1 and CDR2 are LGHNA and YNFKEQ. This CDR3 spans 15 amino acids. The trim removed 1 base at V and 2 bases at J, leaving 3 bases unmatched. The CDR3 protein is CASSQAGQGQETQYF. CDR3 in DNA: TGTGCCAGCAGCCAAGCCGGACAGGGACAAGAGACCCAGTACTTC.